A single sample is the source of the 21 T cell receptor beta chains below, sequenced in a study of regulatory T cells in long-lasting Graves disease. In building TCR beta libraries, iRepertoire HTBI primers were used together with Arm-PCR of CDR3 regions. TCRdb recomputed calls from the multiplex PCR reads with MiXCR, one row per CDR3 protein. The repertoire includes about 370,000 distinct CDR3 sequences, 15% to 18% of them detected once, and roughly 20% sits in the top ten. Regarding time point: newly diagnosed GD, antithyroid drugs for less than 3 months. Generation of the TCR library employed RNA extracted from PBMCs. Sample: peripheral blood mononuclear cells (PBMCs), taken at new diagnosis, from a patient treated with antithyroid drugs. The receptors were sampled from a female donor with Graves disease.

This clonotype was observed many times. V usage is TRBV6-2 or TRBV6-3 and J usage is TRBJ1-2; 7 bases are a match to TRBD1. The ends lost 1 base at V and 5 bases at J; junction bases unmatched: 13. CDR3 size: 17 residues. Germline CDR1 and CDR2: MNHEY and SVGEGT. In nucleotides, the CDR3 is TGTGCCAGCAGTTACTTCTATCCGGGACAGACATATTATGGCTACACCTTC. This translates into CASSYFYPGQTYYGYTF.

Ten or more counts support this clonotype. The DNA of the CDR3 is TGTGCCAGCAGCCAAGTAGGGATCGTGAACACTGAAGCTTTCTTT. Amino acids: CASSQVGIVNTEAFF. The rearrangement links TRBV3-1 to TRBJ1-1, with D unclear. Germline values: CDR1 LGHDT, CDR2 YNNKEL (reference sequence). The CDR3 spans 15 residues. V lost 1 base and J lost 0, with 9 bases in between. Filled out from reference TRBV3-1 and TRBJ1-1, the complete variable domain reads DTAVSQTPKYLVTQMGNDKSIKCEQNLGHDTMYWYKQDSKKFLKIMFSYNNKELIINETVPNRFSPKSPDKAHLNLHINSLELGDSAVYFCASSQVGIVNTEAFFGQGTRLTVV.

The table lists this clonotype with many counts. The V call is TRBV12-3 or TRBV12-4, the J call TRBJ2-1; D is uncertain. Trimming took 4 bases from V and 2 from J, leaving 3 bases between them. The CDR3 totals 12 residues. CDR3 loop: CASSSTYNEQFF. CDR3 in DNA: TGTGCCAGCAGTTCGACCTACAATGAGCAGTTCTTC.

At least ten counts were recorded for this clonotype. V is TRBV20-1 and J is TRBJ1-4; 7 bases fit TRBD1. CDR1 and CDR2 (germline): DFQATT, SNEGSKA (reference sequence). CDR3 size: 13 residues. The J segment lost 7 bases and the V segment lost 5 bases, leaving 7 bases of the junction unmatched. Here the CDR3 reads CSALGQPGEKLFF. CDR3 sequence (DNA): TGCAGTGCTCTGGGACAGCCAGGTGAAAAACTGTTTTTT.

The CDR3: CASRTGDTPVPIETQYF. CDR3 in DNA: TGTGCCAGCAGGACAGGCGACACCCCAGTCCCAATTGAGACCCAGTACTTC. The V call is TRBV6-1, the J call TRBJ2-5; D possibly corresponds to TRBD1 (6 bases). Germline CDR1 MNHNS, CDR2 SASEGT. This CDR3 spans 17 amino acids. V lost 6 bases to trimming and J lost 5 bases, with 25 bases between them.

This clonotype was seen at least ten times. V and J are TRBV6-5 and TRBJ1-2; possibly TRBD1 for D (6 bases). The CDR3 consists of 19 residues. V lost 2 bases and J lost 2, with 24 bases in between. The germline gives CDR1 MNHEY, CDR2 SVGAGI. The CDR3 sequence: CASSYESQRQGSFNYGYTF. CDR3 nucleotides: TGTGCCAGCAGTTACGAGTCACAGCGGCAGGGGAGTTTCAACTATGGCTACACCTTC.

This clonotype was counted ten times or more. In nucleotides, the CDR3 is TGTGCCGGGACAGGGGTCTCCTACGAGCAGTACTTC. Protein sequence: CAGTGVSYEQYF. The chain uses TRBV2 and TRBJ2-7, with 10 bases lining up with TRBD1. The V segment lost 11 bases and the J segment 0 bases; nucleotides outside the gene matches: 1. The CDR3 runs to 12 residues. The germline gives CDR1 SNHLY, CDR2 FYNNEI. The complete variable domain, with remaining parts taken from reference TRBV2 and TRBJ2-7, reads EPEVTQTPSHQVTQMGQEVILRCVPISNHLYFYWYRQILGQKVEFLVSFYNNEISEKSEIFDDQFSVERPDGSNFTLKIRSTKLEDSAMYFCAGTGVSYEQYFGPGTRLTVT.

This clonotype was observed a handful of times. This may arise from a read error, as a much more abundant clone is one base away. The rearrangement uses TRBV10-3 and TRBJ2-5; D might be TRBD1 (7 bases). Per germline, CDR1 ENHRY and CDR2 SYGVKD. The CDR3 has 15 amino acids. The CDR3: CAISESRDSKEIQYF. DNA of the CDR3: TGTGCCATCAGTGAGTCGCGGGACAGTAAAGAGATCCAGTACTTC.

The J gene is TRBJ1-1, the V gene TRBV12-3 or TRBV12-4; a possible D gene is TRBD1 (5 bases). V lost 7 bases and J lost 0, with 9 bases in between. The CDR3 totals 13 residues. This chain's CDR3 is CASKGPMNTEAFF. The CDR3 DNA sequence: TGTGCCAGCAAGGGGCCCATGAACACTGAAGCTTTCTTT.

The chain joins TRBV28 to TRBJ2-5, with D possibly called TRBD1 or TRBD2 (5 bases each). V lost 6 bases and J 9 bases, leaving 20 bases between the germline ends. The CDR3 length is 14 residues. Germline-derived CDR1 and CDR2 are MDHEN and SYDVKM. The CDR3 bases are TGTGCCAGCAGCGATCGGGACGGAACATTGGCCCAGTACTTC. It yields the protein CASSDRDGTLAQYF. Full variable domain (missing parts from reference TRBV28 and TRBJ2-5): DVKVTQSSRYLVKRTGEKVFLECVQDMDHENMFWYRQDPGLGLRLIYFSYDVKMKEKGDIPEGYSVSREKKERFSLILESASTNQTSMYLCASSDRDGTLAQYFGPGTRLLVL.

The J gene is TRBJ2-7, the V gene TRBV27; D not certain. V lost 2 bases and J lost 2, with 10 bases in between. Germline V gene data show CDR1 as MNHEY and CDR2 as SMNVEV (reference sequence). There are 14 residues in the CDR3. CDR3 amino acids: CASSLTTRPYEQYF. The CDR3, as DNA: TGTGCCAGCAGTTTAACGACCCGTCCCTACGAGCAGTACTTC.

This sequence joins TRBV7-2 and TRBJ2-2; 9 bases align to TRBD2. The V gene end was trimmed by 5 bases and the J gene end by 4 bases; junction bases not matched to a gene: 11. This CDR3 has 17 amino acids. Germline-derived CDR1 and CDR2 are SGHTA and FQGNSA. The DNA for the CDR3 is TGTGCCAGCAGCCAAGGGGCGGGAGGGCGTCCCACCGGGGAGCTGTTTTTT. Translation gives CASSQGAGGRPTGELFF.

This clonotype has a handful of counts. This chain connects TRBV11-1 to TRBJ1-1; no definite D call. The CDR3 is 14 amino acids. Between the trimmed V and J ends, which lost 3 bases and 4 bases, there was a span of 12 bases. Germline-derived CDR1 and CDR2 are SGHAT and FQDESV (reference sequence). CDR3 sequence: CASSLRETATEAFF. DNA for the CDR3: TGTGCCAGCAGCTTGAGGGAGACGGCCACTGAAGCTTTCTTT.

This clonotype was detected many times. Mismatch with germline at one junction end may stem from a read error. The DNA of the CDR3 is TGTGCCTGCTCACCCCCACTCACAGATACGCAGTATTTT. Its protein product is CACSPPLTDTQYF. The chain links TRBV18 to TRBJ2-3; D uncertain. CDR3 length: 13 residues. CDR1 is KGHSH, CDR2 LQKENI, per germline.

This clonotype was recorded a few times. For the CDR3, the DNA is TGTGCCAGCAGTCCAACCGCACAGGGGTTCAGGCGTGGCTACACCTTC. Its protein is CASSPTAQGFRRGYTF. This rearrangement joins TRBV12-3 or TRBV12-4 to TRBJ1-2, with 7 bases matching TRBD1. J was trimmed by 7 bases and V by 5 bases; bases with no gene match: 16. The CDR3 contains 16 residues.

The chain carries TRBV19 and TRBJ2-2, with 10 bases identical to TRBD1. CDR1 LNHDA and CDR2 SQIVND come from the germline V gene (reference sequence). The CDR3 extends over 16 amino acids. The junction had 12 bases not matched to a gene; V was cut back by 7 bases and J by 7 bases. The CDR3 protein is CASNGRTGGSVGELFF. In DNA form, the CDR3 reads TGTGCCAGTAATGGTCGGACAGGGGGGTCTGTCGGGGAGCTGTTTTTT.

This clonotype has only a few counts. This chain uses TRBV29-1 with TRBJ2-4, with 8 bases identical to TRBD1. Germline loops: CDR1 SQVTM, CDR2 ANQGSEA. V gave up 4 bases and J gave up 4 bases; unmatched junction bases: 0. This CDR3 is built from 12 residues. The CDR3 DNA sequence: TGCAGCGTTGGGGACAGGAAAAACATTCAGTACTTC. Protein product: CSVGDRKNIQYF.

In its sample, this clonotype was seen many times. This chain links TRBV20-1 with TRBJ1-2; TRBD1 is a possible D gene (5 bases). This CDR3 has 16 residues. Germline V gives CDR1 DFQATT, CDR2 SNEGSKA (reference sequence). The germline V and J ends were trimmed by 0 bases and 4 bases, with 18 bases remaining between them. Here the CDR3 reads CSARDWEYGAGYGYTF. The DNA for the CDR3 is TGCAGTGCTAGAGATTGGGAGTACGGGGCAGGCTATGGCTACACCTTC.

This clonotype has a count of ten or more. The CDR3 nucleotides read TGTGCCAGCAGTTTACAGGGGGGAGAGACTGAAGCTTTCTTT. This translates into CASSLQGGETEAFF. The V and J genes are TRBV28 and TRBJ1-1; the match to TRBD1 covers 7 bases. This CDR3 contains 14 residues. The V and J ends lost 2 bases and 5 bases, in that order; junction bases with no gene match: 5. Germline CDR1 is MDHEN and CDR2 is SYDVKM.

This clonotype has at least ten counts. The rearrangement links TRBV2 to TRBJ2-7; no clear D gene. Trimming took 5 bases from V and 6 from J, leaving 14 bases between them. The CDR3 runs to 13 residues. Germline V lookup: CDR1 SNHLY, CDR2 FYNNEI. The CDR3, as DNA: TGTGCCAGCAGTAGACACACGCGTGGCGAGCAGTACTTC. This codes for CASSRHTRGEQYF.

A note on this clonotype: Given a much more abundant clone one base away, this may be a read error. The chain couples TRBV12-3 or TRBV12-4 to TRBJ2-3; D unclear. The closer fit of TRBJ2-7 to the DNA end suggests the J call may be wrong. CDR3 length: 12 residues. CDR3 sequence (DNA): TGTGCCAGCGGTATCGGTTACAATGAGCAGTACTTC. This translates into CASGIGYNEQYF.